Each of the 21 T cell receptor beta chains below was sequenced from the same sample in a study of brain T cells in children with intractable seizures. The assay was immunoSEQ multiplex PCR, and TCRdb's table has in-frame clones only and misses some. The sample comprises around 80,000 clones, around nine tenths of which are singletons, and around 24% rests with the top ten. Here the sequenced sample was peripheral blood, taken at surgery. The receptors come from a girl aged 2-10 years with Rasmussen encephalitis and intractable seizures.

In DNA, the CDR3 is TGTGCCAGTAAAGAGGGTCTGGGCCTCTTGAACACTGAAGCTTTCTTT. Its protein product is CASKEGLGLLNTEAFF. The rearrangement links TRBV19 to TRBJ1-1; no reliable D call. Per germline, CDR1 LNHDA and CDR2 SQIVND (reference sequence). The CDR3 has 16 residues. With 7 bases removed from V and 0 bases from J, the gap between germline ends came to 18 bases.

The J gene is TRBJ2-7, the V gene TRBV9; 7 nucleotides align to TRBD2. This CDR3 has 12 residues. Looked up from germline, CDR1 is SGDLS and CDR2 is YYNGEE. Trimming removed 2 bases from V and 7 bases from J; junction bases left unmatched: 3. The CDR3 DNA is TGTGCCAGCAGCGTTTCGGGGGGAGAGCAGTACTTC. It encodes CASSVSGGEQYF.

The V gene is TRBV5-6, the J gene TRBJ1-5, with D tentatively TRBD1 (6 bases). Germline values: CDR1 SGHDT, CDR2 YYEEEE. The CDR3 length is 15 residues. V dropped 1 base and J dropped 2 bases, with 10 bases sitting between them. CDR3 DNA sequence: TGTGCCAGCAGCTTGAGGGGGTCGGGCAATCAGCCCCAGCATTTT. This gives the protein CASSLRGSGNQPQHF.

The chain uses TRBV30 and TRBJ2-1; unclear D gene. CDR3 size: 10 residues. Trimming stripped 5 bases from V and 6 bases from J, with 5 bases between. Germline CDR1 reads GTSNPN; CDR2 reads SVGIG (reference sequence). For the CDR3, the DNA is TGTGCCTGGGGTTTCAATGAGCAGTTCTTC. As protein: CAWGFNEQFF. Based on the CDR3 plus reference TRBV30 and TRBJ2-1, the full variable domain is SQTIHQWPATLVQPVGSPLSLECTVEGTSNPNLYWYRQAAGRGLQLLFYSVGIGQISSEVPQNLSASRPQDRQFILSSKKLLLSDSGFYLCAWGFNEQFFGPGTRLTVL.

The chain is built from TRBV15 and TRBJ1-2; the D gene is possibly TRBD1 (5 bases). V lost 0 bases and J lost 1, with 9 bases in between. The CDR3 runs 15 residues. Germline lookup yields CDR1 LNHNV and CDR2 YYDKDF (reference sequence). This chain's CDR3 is CATSRDRGGNYGYTF. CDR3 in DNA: TGTGCCACCAGCAGAGATCGGGGGGGTAACTATGGCTACACCTTC.

For the CDR3, the DNA is TGTGCCAGTAGACCGACAGGAACCTACGAGCAGTACTTC. Translation gives CASRPTGTYEQYF. The chain recombines TRBV19 with TRBJ2-7; a possible D gene is TRBD1 (6 bases). Trimming removed 6 bases at V and 2 bases at J, with 11 bases between. The CDR3 is 13 residues long. CDR1 and CDR2 from the germline V gene are LNHDA and SQIVND (reference sequence).

CDR3 nucleotide sequence: TGTGCCAGCAGTGATTGGTTGACGGAGCCCCAGCATTTT. Its translation is CASSDWLTEPQHF. The J gene is TRBJ1-5, the V gene TRBV25-1; the D is unclear. In germline, CDR1 is MGHDK, CDR2 SYGVNS. V was trimmed by 3 bases and J by 8 bases, leaving 11 bases between them. The CDR3 runs to 13 residues.

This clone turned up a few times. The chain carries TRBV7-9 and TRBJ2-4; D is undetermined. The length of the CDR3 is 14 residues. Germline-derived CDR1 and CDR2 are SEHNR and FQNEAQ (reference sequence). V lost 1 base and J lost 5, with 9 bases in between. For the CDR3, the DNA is TGTGCCAGCAGCTTAGGGGCTAGTCAAAACATTCAGTACTTC. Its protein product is CASSLGASQNIQYF.

CDR3 sequence (DNA): TGTGCCAGCAGCTTAGCAGGGGAAGGGAATTCACCCCTCCACTTT. This sequence encodes CASSLAGEGNSPLHF. The V call is TRBV7-9, the J call TRBJ1-6; D may be TRBD1 (5 bases). The V gene's germline CDR1 is SEHNR and CDR2 FQNEAQ (reference sequence). This CDR3 has 15 amino acids. Deletions cut 0 bases from V and 7 bases from J, with 10 bases between.

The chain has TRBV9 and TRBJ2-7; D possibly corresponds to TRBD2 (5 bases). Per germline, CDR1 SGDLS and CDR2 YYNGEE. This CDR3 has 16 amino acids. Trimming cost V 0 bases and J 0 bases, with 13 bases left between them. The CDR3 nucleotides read TGTGCCAGCAGCGTAGATGAGGGAGCTAGCTCCTACGAGCAGTACTTC. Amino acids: CASSVDEGASSYEQYF.

Here the CDR3 reads CASTGAGNEQYF. DNA of the CDR3: TGTGCCAGCACAGGAGCGGGGAACGAGCAGTACTTC. J is TRBJ2-7 and V is TRBV27, with 7 bases identical to TRBD2. The trim removed 7 bases at V and 5 bases at J, leaving 5 bases unmatched. CDR1 is MNHEY and CDR2 is SMNVEV in the germline V gene (reference sequence). The CDR3 length is 12 residues.

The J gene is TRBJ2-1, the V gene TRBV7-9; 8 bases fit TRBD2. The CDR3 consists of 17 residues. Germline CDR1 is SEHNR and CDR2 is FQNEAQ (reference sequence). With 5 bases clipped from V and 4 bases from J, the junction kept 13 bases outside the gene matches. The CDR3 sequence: CASSPRGGRPEYNEQFF. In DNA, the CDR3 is TGTGCCAGCAGCCCACGCGGGGGGCGCCCCGAATACAATGAGCAGTTCTTC. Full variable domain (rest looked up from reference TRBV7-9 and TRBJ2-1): DTGVSQNPRHKITKRGQNVTFRCDPISEHNRLYWYRQTLGQGPEFLTYFQNEAQLEKSRLLSDRFSAERPKGSFSTLEIQRTEQGDSAMYLCASSPRGGRPEYNEQFFGPGTRLTVL.

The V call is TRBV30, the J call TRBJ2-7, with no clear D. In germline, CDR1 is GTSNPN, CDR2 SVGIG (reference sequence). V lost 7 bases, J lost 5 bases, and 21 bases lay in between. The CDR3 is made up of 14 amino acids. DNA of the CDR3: TGTGCCTACCTCCGACGAGTCCGAACCCACGAGCAGTACTTC. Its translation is CAYLRRVRTHEQYF. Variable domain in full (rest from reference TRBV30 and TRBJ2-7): SQTIHQWPATLVQPVGSPLSLECTVEGTSNPNLYWYRQAAGRGLQLLFYSVGIGQISSEVPQNLSASRPQDRQFILSSKKLLLSDSGFYLCAYLRRVRTHEQYFGPGTRLTVT.

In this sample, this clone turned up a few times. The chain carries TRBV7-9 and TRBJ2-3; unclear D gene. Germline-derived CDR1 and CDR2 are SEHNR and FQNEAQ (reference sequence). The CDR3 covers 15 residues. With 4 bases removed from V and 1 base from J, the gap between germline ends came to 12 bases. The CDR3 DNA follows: TGTGCCAGCAGCTGTAGGACCCCAGGCACAGATACGCAGTATTTT. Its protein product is CASSCRTPGTDTQYF.

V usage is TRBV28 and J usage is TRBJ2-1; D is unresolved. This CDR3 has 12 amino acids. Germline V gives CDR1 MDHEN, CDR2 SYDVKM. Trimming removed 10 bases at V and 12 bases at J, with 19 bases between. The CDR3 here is CATTRTVEPQFF. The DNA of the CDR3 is TGTGCCACAACCAGGACCGTAGAGCCGCAGTTCTTC.

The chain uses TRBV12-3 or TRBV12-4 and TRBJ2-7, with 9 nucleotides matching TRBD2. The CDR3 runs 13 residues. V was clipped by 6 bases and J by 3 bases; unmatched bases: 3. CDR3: CASSLSGSYEQYF. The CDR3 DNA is TGTGCCAGCAGCCTTAGCGGGAGCTACGAGCAGTACTTC.

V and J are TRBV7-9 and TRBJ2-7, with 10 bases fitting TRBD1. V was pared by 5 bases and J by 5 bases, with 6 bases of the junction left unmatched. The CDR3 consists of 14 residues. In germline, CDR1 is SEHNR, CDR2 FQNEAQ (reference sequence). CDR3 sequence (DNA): TGTGCCAGCAGCCGAACCGGGACAGGGGACGAGCAGTACTTC. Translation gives CASSRTGTGDEQYF.

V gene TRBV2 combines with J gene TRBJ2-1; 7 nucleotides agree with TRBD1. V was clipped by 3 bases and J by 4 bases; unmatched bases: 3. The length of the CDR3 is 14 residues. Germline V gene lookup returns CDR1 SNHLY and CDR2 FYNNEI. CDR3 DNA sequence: TGTGCCAGCAGTGATAGGGACAGATACAATGAGCAGTTCTTC. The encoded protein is CASSDRDRYNEQFF.

This CDR3 reads CSVVYIPRQDQYGYTF. CDR3 DNA sequence: TGCAGCGTTGTTTACATTCCCAGGCAGGACCAGTATGGCTACACCTTC. V and J are TRBV29-1 and TRBJ1-2; D call uncertain. Germline V gene lookup returns CDR1 SQVTM and CDR2 ANQGSEA. The CDR3 sequence is 16 residues long. V was clipped by 4 bases and J by 5 bases, with 23 bases between them.

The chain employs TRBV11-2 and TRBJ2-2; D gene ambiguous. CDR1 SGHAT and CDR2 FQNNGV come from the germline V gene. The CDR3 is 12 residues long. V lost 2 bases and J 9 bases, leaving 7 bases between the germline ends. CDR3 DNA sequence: TGTGCCAGCAGCTTATTGGTGAGGGAGCTGTTTTTT. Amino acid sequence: CASSLLVRELFF.

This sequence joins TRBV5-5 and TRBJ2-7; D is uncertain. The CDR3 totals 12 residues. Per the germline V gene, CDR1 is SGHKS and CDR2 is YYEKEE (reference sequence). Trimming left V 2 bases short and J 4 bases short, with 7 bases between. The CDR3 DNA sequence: TGTGCCAGCAGCTTTGATGGATACGAGCAGTACTTC. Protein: CASSFDGYEQYF.